These T cell receptor beta chains were read from a single sample in a study of OX40 agonist ivuxolimab in advanced cancers. The data were produced by immunoSEQ multiplex PCR, yet TCRdb's version contains in-frame clones alone and is incomplete. Of under 65,000 clones in the sample, around nine tenths were seen once. The starting material was CD4+ or CD8+ T cells sorted from blood, obtained in a trial of the OX40 agonist ivuxolimab. Receptors were obtained from an adult with an advanced solid tumor such as melanoma, head and neck, liver or kidney cancer. Both conserved end residues are part of each CDR3. D genes are given only for firm matches. Clone size is not always given. Where it is, it says once, few, many or a class for expanded clones.

- | once | TRBJ1-2 | TRBV14 | TGTGCCAGCAGCCAAGGGACAGAATCCTACTATGGCTACACCTTC | CASSQGTESYYGYTF
- | - | TRBJ1-4 | TRBV7-9 | TGTGCCAGCAGCTCCCAGACAACTAATGAAAAACTGTTTTTT | CASSSQTTNEKLFF
- | - | TRBJ2-5 | TRBV4-2 | TGTGCCAGCAGCCAAGAACCGCTGCAAGAGACCCAGTACTTC | CASSQEPLQETQYF
- | - | TRBJ1-2 | TRBV27 | TGTGCCAGCAGTTTAGCCGGGAATAACTATGGCTACACCTTC | CASSLAGNNYGYTF
- | once | TRBJ2-3 | TRBV11-1 | TGTGCCAGCAGCTTAGTGACAGGATCTAGCACAGATACGCAGTATTTT | CASSLVTGSSTDTQYF
- | - | TRBJ2-5 | TRBV14 | TGTGCCAGCAGCCAAGATCTAGCACCACAAGAGACCCAGTACTTC | CASSQDLAPQETQYF
TRBD1 | once | TRBJ2-1 | TRBV11-2 | TGTGCCAGCAGTTCGGGACTCAGGGGGCTGGATGAGCAGTTCTTC | CASSSGLRGLDEQFF
- | - | TRBJ2-7 | TRBV7-8 | TGTGCCAGCAGCTTAGCGCTCCAACCAGGGGATCGGTACGAGCAGTACTTC | CASSLALQPGDRYEQYF
- | - | TRBJ1-2 | TRBV6-1 | TGTGCCAGCAGTGAAGTTGACAGGCCCTCCTATGGCTACACCTTC | CASSEVDRPSYGYTF
TRBD1 | - | TRBJ1-2 | TRBV2 | TGTGCCAGCAGTGACGGGACAGGGGCAATCTATGGCTACACCTTC | CASSDGTGAIYGYTF
TRBD1 | - | TRBJ1-6 | TRBV6-1 | TGTGCCAGCACACAGGGGAATTCACCCCTCCACTTT | CASTQGNSPLHF
- | - | TRBJ1-4 | TRBV30 | TGTGCCTGGAGGGACCCTGCAACTAATGAAAAACTGTTTTTT | CAWRDPATNEKLFF
TRBD1 | - | TRBJ1-2 | TRBV4-3 | TGCGCCAGCAGCTCGCAGGGACAGGGAAACTATGGCTACACCTTC | CASSSQGQGNYGYTF
TRBD1 | few | TRBJ1-1 | TRBV10-3 | TGTGCCATCAGTGGGGGGACAGGGATGACTGAAGCTTTCTTT | CAISGGTGMTEAFF
TRBD2 | - | TRBJ2-1 | TRBV10-3 | TGTGCCATCAGTGTGGAAGGTAGCGGGTTTAGCTCCTACAATGAGCAGTTCTTC | CAISVEGSGFSSYNEQFF
- | - | TRBJ2-3 | TRBV30 | TGTGCCTGGAGTGCCAAAGATACGCAGTATTTT | CAWSAKDTQYF
- | - | TRBJ1-3 | TRBV28 | TGTGCCAGTACACGTGGAAACACCATATATTTT | CASTRGNTIYF
- | once | TRBJ1-1 | TRBV12-5 | TGTGCTAGTGGTTTGCTTGGGGACACTGAAGCTTTCTTT | CASGLLGDTEAFF
- | - | TRBJ2-2 | TRBV7-9 | TGTGCCAGCAGCCCGGGGTTGGGGCACACCGGGGAGCTGTTTTTT | CASSPGLGHTGELFF
- | - | TRBJ2-7 | TRBV27 | TGTGCCAGCAGACCGACTAGCTCCTACGAGCAGTACTTC | CASRPTSSYEQYF
- | - | TRBJ1-2 | TRBV15 | TGTGCCACCAGCAGAGATTTAGGGGCTGCGGCTAACTATGGCTACACCTTC | CATSRDLGAAANYGYTF
- | once | TRBJ1-4 | TRBV4-3 | TGCGCCAGCAGCCAAGGAGGGACGGTCAATGAAAAACTGTTTTTT | CASSQGGTVNEKLFF
- | - | TRBJ2-5 | TRBV19 | TGTGCCAGTAGTAAGTACGATAGACAAGAGACCCAGTACTTC | CASSKYDRQETQYF
TRBD1 | - | TRBJ2-1 | TRBV9 | TGTGCCAGCAGCGCGGACAGGGGACATGAGCAGTTCTTC | CASSADRGHEQFF
TRBD2 | - | TRBJ2-2 | TRBV7-9 | TGTGCCAGCACCATTCGCGGGGGGGCGGTCGGGGAGCTGTTTTTT | CASTIRGGAVGELFF
- | few | TRBJ1-1 | TRBV30 | TGTGCCTGGAGGACAGCGGGGTTAACTGAAGCTTTCTTT | CAWRTAGLTEAFF
- | - | TRBJ2-6 | TRBV1 | TGCACCAGCAGTCTTGCGAGTTGTGCAAAGTCGGCCAACGTCCTGACTTTC | CTSSLASCAKSANVLTF
- | - | TRBJ2-3 | TRBV18 | TGTGCCAGCTCACCGGCCGGATCCACAGATACGCAGTATTTT | CASSPAGSTDTQYF
- | - | TRBJ1-6 | TRBV11-1 | TGTGCCAGCAGCACTCTGAACTATAATTCACCCCTCCACTTT | CASSTLNYNSPLHF
TRBD2 | - | TRBJ2-3 | TRBV7-8 | TGTGCCAGCAGCTCAGCGGGGGGTGCAGATACGCAGTATTTT | CASSSAGGADTQYF
- | - | TRBJ2-4 | TRBV18 | TGTGCCAGCTCACCATTCAAAGGGAAAAACATTCAGTACTTC | CASSPFKGKNIQYF
- | - | TRBJ1-4 | TRBV6-5 | TGTGCCAGCAGCGATTCTGGATGGGAAAAACTGTTTTTT | CASSDSGWEKLFF
TRBD2 | - | TRBJ2-2 | TRBV4-2 | TGTGCCAGCAGCCCACTAGCGGGGGTGACCGGGGAGCTGTTTTTT | CASSPLAGVTGELFF
- | - | TRBJ1-4 | TRBV6-1 | TGTGCCAGCAGAAGAGGCACAACTAATGAAAAACTGTTTTTT | CASRRGTTNEKLFF
TRBD1 | - | TRBJ1-2 | TRBV11-2 | TGTGCCAGCAGCTTAGGCCCGGGACAGGACCGCTATGGCTACACCTTC | CASSLGPGQDRYGYTF
TRBD1 | - | TRBJ1-2 | TRBV6-4 | TGTGCCAGCAGTGAAGACAGGGGAGAAGGCTACACCTTC | CASSEDRGEGYTF
TRBD1 | - | TRBJ1-2 | TRBV11-2 | TGTGCCAGCAGCTTAGGAGGGGGACAGGGGGTAGGGTATGGCTACACCTTC | CASSLGGGQGVGYGYTF
- | few | TRBJ2-7 | TRBV5-1 | TGCGCCAGCAGCCAACCTCCATTGACAGGTTGGTCCTACGAGCAGTACTTC | CASSQPPLTGWSYEQYF
- | once | TRBJ1-1 | TRBV6-7 | TGTGCCACCGGAAAGGGGGGTCGGAACACTGAAGCTTTCTTT | CATGKGGRNTEAFF
- | once | TRBJ1-2 | TRBV6-5 | TGTGCCAGCAGTTCCACGACAGGCGGGGGCTACACCTTC | CASSSTTGGGYTF
TRBD2 | - | TRBJ2-2 | TRBV6-6 | TGTGCCAGTACCGCGGGGGGGAGCACCGGGGAGCTGTTTTTT | CASTAGGSTGELFF
- | - | TRBJ1-4 | TRBV18 | TGTGCCAGCTCACCCGGACAGCTACGGGGTGAAAAACTGTTTTTT | CASSPGQLRGEKLFF
TRBD1 | - | TRBJ1-2 | TRBV6-4 | TGTGCCAGCAGTGAGAGGACGGACAGGCCAAAGCGGTGTGGCTACACCTTC | CASSERTDRPKRCGYTF
TRBD1 | - | TRBJ2-2 | TRBV2 | TGTGCCAGCAGTGAAGCGGGGCCAGGGGGCACCGGGGAGCTGTTTTTT | CASSEAGPGGTGELFF
- | - | TRBJ1-1 | TRBV18 | TGTGCCAGCTCACCAGTGGAGGGGGGGACTGAAGCTTTCTTT | CASSPVEGGTEAFF
TRBD2 | - | TRBJ2-5 | TRBV6-1 | TGTGCCAGCAGTTTAGGACTAGCGGTGGCGACCCAGTACTTC | CASSLGLAVATQYF
TRBD2 | - | TRBJ2-1 | TRBV10-3 | TGTGCCATCAGTGACCGGGGGGGAGAGGGCAATGAGCAGTTCTTC | CAISDRGGEGNEQFF
TRBD1 | - | TRBJ2-1 | TRBV6-1 | TGTGCCAGCAGTGAAATATGGCAGGGGGCCTACAATGAGCAGTTCTTC | CASSEIWQGAYNEQFF
TRBD1 | few | TRBJ1-5 | TRBV19 | TGTGCCATCTCGGACAGGGCTGTTCAGCCCCAGCATTTT | CAISDRAVQPQHF
- | - | TRBJ1-2 | TRBV9 | TGTGCCAGCCCCAGAGGGGGGAGGAGGTGGTTGGCTAACTATGGCTACACCTTC | CASPRGGRRWLANYGYTF